The T cell receptor (beta chain) described here comes from a study of blood T cell repertoires in COVID-19. For the study at large: Both acute and convalescent COVID-19 samples were obtained from the United States, Italy and Spain. PBMCs, B-cell-depleted T cells, or T cells were the source of the cDNA or gDNA that made up the material.

Per the germline V gene, CDR1 is SGHTA and CDR2 is FQGNSA. The CDR3 consists of 15 residues. V shed 6 bases, J shed 5 bases, and the junction held 11 bases outside the gene matches. Original processing notes: The assay estimated nucleated cells by amplifying reference gene primers. Assay: immunoSEQ multiplex PCR; the TCRdb copy retains only in-frame clones and omits some. V and J calls and clone size are copied from that table; D and trimming were computed from the DNA. The data show roughly 38,000 clones, around four fifths seen once. This clone was seen a single time. This sequence was found in a human donor in a cohort sampled during active COVID-19. Material for sequencing was peripheral blood. The chain is built from TRBV7-2 and TRBJ1-2; 8 positions agree with TRBD1. CDR3: CASSLTGQGGYGYTF. DNA for the CDR3: TGTGCCAGCAGTTTAACTGGACAGGGCGGGTATGGCTACACCTTC.